This T cell receptor beta chain was documented in a study of blood T cell repertoires in COVID-19 (TCRdb year 2020). Some background on the complete study: Samples covering the acute and convalescent phases of COVID-19 were provided by collaborators in the United States, Italy and Spain. Samples were obtained from the ongoing ImmuneRACE study (first 160 participants) and from 1,200 or so subjects provided by 6 global collaborators. The sample metadata nearly always contained a de-identified subject ID, COVID-19 status, age in years and sex. The prospective study material was composed of cDNA or gDNA derived from T cells, B-cell-depleted T cells, or PBMCs. A freely available public database, intended as a resource for researchers studying the immune response to SARS-CoV-2, is where the repertoires were released. Where available, HLA class I and class II types were obtained from metadata supplied by the sample provider rather than from assay-based typing. Deeply sampled blood TCRbeta repertoires from subjects exposed to, actively infected with, or recovered from COVID-19 were included in the dataset. Overall study results and their limits: Clinical and demographic metadata were provided uncurated, with the amount varying by source and participant.

Participants in the prospective study were enrolled through a virtual design, were aged about 18 to 100 years, and lived in approximately 25 United States geographic areas. In the prospective study, participants were assigned to cohorts based on the clinical history participants reported in a screening survey and a study questionnaire. In the prospective study, mobile phlebotomists collected whole blood, serum and a nasopharyngeal or oropharyngeal swab from each participant. Participants in the prospective study had the option to provide additional blood draws and questionnaires over a roughly 2-month period. Blood samples from the prospective study were shipped frozen or at room temperature prior to DNA extraction. The immunoSEQ Assay, a bias-controlled multiplex PCR, was used to amplify TCRbeta CDR3 regions from genomic DNA. In the original analysis: The number of nucleated cells in each sample was estimated from the amplification of reference gene primers within the assay. To quantify the absolute abundance of each unique TCRbeta CDR3 rearrangement, sequence reads were collapsed and filtered. For each sample, productive Simpson clonality was calculated as the square root of Simpson's diversity index across productive rearrangements. TCRdb limited this immuneACCESS table to in-frame rearrangements with V and J called. A share of clones is missing; checked studies link under half to unresolved V genes, and the rest is unexplained. The DNA gave D and trimming, while V, J and clone size come from that table. For this sample there are 340,000 or so clones; 65% to 90% appear just once. The top ten constitute about 4.2% of the sample.

CDR1 and CDR2 are read off the germline V gene as MNHEY and SVGEGT. The CDR3 runs 13 residues from the cysteine to the phenylalanine. Just CDR3 DNA is preserved here, 39 bases in frame from base 1. Germline trimming: 2 bases from V, 9 bases from J; junction bases outside gene matches: 1. Notes on this clone: Its antigen specificity is not known. No much larger clone is present one base from it, and per-base qualities are unavailable.

The origin of this receptor is a woman aged 40 to 50 with acute COVID-19. Sequenced: PBMCs or T cells enriched from blood (not recorded which). This sequence uses TRBV6-2 or TRBV6-3 and TRBJ2-1; TRBD1 matches 10 bases in the middle. Here the CDR3 is given as CASSYRTGGEQFF. In nucleotides, the sequence is TGTGCCAGCAGTTACAGGACAGGGGGTGAGCAGTTCTTC.